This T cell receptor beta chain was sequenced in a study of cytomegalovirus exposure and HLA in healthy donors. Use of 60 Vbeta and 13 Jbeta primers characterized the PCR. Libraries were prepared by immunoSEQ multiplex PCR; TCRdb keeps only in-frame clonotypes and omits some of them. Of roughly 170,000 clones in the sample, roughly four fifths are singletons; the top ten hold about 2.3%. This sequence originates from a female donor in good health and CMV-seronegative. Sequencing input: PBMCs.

CDR3 residues: CAWSRRLHLDEQFF. In nucleotides, the CDR3 is TGTGCCTGGAGCCGGCGACTCCACCTTGATGAGCAGTTCTTC. The chain uses TRBV30 and TRBJ2-1; D ambiguous. Trimming stripped 3 bases from V and 8 bases from J, with 17 bases between. The germline V gene has CDR1 GTSNPN and CDR2 SVGIG (reference sequence). The CDR3 spans 14 residues.